A single sample is the source of the 28 T cell receptor beta chains below, sequenced in a study of PD-L1 blockade in urothelial cancer. Sequenced by immunoSEQ multiplex PCR; TCRdb stores in-frame clones only, minus some. The top ten clones hold 1.5% to 2% of a sample with about 47,000 clones, approximately 78% of them seen once. As for time point: pretreatment peripheral blood. The sequences come from PBMCs, collected around atezolizumab (anti-PD-L1) treatment. The receptors were sampled from a man aged 50 to 59 with urothelial cancer.

V usage is TRBV5-5 and J usage is TRBJ2-7; the D gene is possibly TRBD2 (6 bases). The CDR3 runs to 14 residues. Trimming took off 4 bases at V and 0 bases at J, with 11 bases between the two ends. The V gene's germline CDR1 is SGHKS and CDR2 YYEKEE (reference sequence). CDR3 residues: CASSLGLSSYEQYF. The CDR3 coding sequence is TGTGCCAGCAGCCTGGGACTTTCCTCCTACGAGCAGTACTTC. The whole variable domain, remainder taken from reference TRBV5-5 and TRBJ2-7, is DAGVTQSPTHLIKTRGQQVTLRCSPISGHKSVSWYQQVLGQGPQFIFQYYEKEERGRGNFPDRFSARQFPNYSSELNVNALLLGDSALYLCASSLGLSSYEQYFGPGTRLTVT.

This chain joins TRBV27 and TRBJ2-5, with D unclear. The CDR3 extends over 13 amino acids. In germline, CDR1 is MNHEY, CDR2 SMNVEV (reference sequence). Trimming took off 8 bases at V and 13 bases at J, with 23 bases between the two ends. The CDR3 here is CASSREPGGVGYF. The DNA for the CDR3 is TGTGCCAGCTCCCGCGAGCCTGGCGGAGTTGGGTACTTC.

The J gene is TRBJ1-3, the V gene TRBV11-2, with TRBD1 as a possible D gene (5 bases). The germline V gene encodes CDR1 SGHAT and CDR2 FQNNGV. The V end lost 5 bases, the J end lost 5 bases, and 16 bases lay between the germline ends. The CDR3 spans 15 residues. CDR3 sequence: CASSPGGGSRNTIYF. CDR3 nucleotides: TGTGCCAGCAGCCCCGGGGGGGGGTCGCGAAACACCATATATTTT. Drawing the rest from reference TRBV11-2 and TRBJ1-3, the complete variable domain is EAGVAQSPRYKIIEKRQSVAFWCNPISGHATLYWYQQILGQGPKLLIQFQNNGVVDDSQLPKDRFSAERLKGVDSTLKIQPAKLEDSAVYLCASSPGGGSRNTIYFGEGSWLTVV.

This sequence joins TRBV9 and TRBJ2-5, with 10 bases fitting TRBD2. There are 17 residues in the CDR3. Germline V lookup: CDR1 SGDLS, CDR2 YYNGEE. The V segment lost 0 bases and the J segment 2 bases; nucleotides outside the gene matches: 7. CDR3 region: CASSVGRAGGQQETQYF. CDR3 sequence (DNA): TGTGCCAGCAGCGTAGGGCGAGCGGGGGGGCAACAAGAGACCCAGTACTTC.

The chain recombines TRBV9 with TRBJ2-1; 12 bases match TRBD2. V lost 4 bases to trimming and J lost 8 bases; unmatched junction nucleotides: 7. The CDR3 runs 15 residues. Germline-derived CDR1 and CDR2 are SGDLS and YYNGEE. CDR3 bases: TGTGCCAGCAGCCCTACTAGCGGGAGGACCCATGAGCAGTTCTTC. Residues: CASSPTSGRTHEQFF.

This chain links TRBV5-1 with TRBJ1-1; possible D gene TRBD1, 5 bases. The length of the CDR3 is 13 residues. Between the trimmed V and J ends, which lost 0 bases and 4 bases, there was a span of 7 bases. CDR1 SGHRS and CDR2 YFSETQ come from the germline V gene. The CDR3 reads CASSLAGFTEAFF. The CDR3 coding sequence is TGCGCCAGCAGCTTGGCAGGGTTCACTGAAGCTTTCTTT.

The chain uses TRBV18 and TRBJ1-5; 7 bases fit TRBD1. The CDR3 is made up of 15 amino acids. J gave up 5 bases and V 5 bases, and 9 bases lay outside the gene matches. From germline, CDR1 is KGHSH and CDR2 LQKENI. The CDR3 loop is CASSVEQGNYQPQHF. CDR3 nucleotides: TGTGCCAGCTCAGTCGAACAGGGGAATTATCAGCCCCAGCATTTT.

Comment on this clone: The junction shows a germline mismatch at one end, possibly a read error. This sequence joins TRBV7-7 and TRBJ2-7; a possible D gene is TRBD1 (6 bases). From germline, CDR1 is SSHAT and CDR2 FNYEAQ (reference sequence). The CDR3 loop spans 15 amino acids. CDR3 DNA: TGTGCTAGCAGCTTAGTAGTGGGGGCGCCGGCTGAGCAGTACTTC. Protein product: CASSLVVGAPAEQYF. The full variable domain, completed using reference TRBV7-7 and TRBJ2-7, is GAGVSQSPRYKVTKRGQDVTLRCDPISSHATLYWYQQALGQGPEFLTYFNYEAQPDKSGLPSDRFSAERPEGSISTLTIQRTEQRDSAMYRCASSLVVGAPAEQYFGPGTRLTVT.

This chain connects TRBV5-1 to TRBJ2-5; D perhaps matches TRBD1 (6 bases). CDR1 is SGHRS, CDR2 YFSETQ, per germline. With 0 bases removed from V and 2 bases from J, the gap between germline ends came to 8 bases. The CDR3 covers 14 residues. The CDR3 here is CASSLGTVQETQYF. The CDR3 coding sequence is TGCGCCAGCAGCTTGGGGACAGTTCAAGAGACCCAGTACTTC.

The V and J genes are TRBV6-4 and TRBJ2-3, with D possibly TRBD1 on 6 matching bases. The CDR3 is 13 residues long. Trimming took 10 bases from V and 2 from J, leaving 13 bases between them. Germline V CDR1 and CDR2: MRHNA, SNTAGT. The CDR3 is CANDRPVTDTQYF. CDR3 bases: TGTGCCAACGACAGGCCCGTCACAGATACGCAGTATTTT.

The V and J genes are TRBV18 and TRBJ1-3; D might be TRBD1 (5 bases). Germline V gene lookup returns CDR1 KGHSH and CDR2 LQKENI. The CDR3 consists of 15 residues. V lost 1 base, J lost 0 bases, and 7 bases lay in between. CDR3 sequence reads: CASSPRTSSGNTIYF. The CDR3 DNA is TGTGCCAGCTCACCACGGACAAGCTCTGGAAACACCATATATTTT.

J is TRBJ1-2 and V is TRBV20-1, with D hard to call. The CDR3 is 11 amino acids. Germline assignment: CDR1 DFQATT and CDR2 SNEGSKA (reference sequence). V lost 6 bases to trimming and J lost 2 bases, with 7 bases between them. The CDR3 DNA is TGCAGTGCAAGCGGGAACTATGGCTACACCTTC. This encodes CSASGNYGYTF.

The chain links TRBV7-2 to TRBJ1-4; 9 bases map to TRBD1. V gave up 5 bases and J gave up 10 bases; unmatched junction bases: 11. The CDR3 covers 15 residues. The germline gives CDR1 SGHTA, CDR2 FQGNSA. This chain's CDR3 is CASSPRTGAGGKLFF. Written as DNA, the CDR3 is TGTGCCAGCAGCCCGAGGACAGGGGCAGGCGGAAAACTGTTTTTT.

The V gene is TRBV5-1, the J gene TRBJ2-3; 8 bases fit TRBD2. CDR3 length: 15 amino acids. The ends lost 4 bases at V and 1 base at J; junction bases unmatched: 5. Germline CDR1 and CDR2: SGHRS and YFSETQ. The CDR3 spells CASSIQAGGTDTQYF. DNA for the CDR3: TGCGCCAGCAGCATACAAGCGGGAGGCACAGATACGCAGTATTTT.

The genes are TRBV19 and TRBJ1-2; D is possibly TRBD1 (5 bases). V was trimmed by 8 bases and J by 3 bases, leaving 19 bases between them. This CDR3 is 15 amino acids long. The germline V gene encodes CDR1 LNHDA and CDR2 SQIVND (reference sequence). The CDR3 protein is CASRHLDSPYYGYTF. In nucleotides, the CDR3 is TGTGCCAGTCGACATCTCGACAGTCCATACTATGGCTACACCTTC.

The chain carries TRBV29-1 and TRBJ2-7, with 9 bases fitting TRBD1. The ends lost 7 bases at V and 5 bases at J; junction bases unmatched: 3. The germline V gene encodes CDR1 SQVTM and CDR2 ANQGSEA. This CDR3 has 11 residues. CDR3 sequence reads: CSGDRVDEQYF. DNA of the CDR3: TGCAGCGGGGACAGGGTCGACGAGCAGTACTTC.

The genes are TRBV19 and TRBJ1-1; possible D gene TRBD1, 6 bases. Per germline, CDR1 LNHDA and CDR2 SQIVND (reference sequence). The CDR3 is 14 residues long. V was cut by 8 bases and J by 6 bases, with 19 bases left in between. The DNA for the CDR3 is TGTGCCAGTTCTAGGGGGGGTCTTCGCCCTGAAGCTTTCTTT. Its protein is CASSRGGLRPEAFF. The entire variable domain, with the rest obtained from reference TRBV19 and TRBJ1-1, is as follows: DGGITQSPKYLFRKEGQNVTLSCEQNLNHDAMYWYRQDPGQGLRLIYYSQIVNDFQKGDIAEGYSVSREKKESFPLTVTSAQKNPTAFYLCASSRGGLRPEAFFGQGTRLTVV.

The chain links TRBV2 to TRBJ1-6, with TRBD1 matching 8 bases. Losses at the gene ends were 8 bases for V and 9 bases for J; bases not matched to a gene: 9. There are 14 residues in the CDR3. Looked up from germline, CDR1 is SNHLY and CDR2 is FYNNEI. DNA for the CDR3: TGTGCCAGCCGCAGGACAGGGTCGGTTTCACCCCTCCACTTT. It yields the protein CASRRTGSVSPLHF.

V gene TRBV19 combines with J gene TRBJ2-7; TRBD1 aligns across 7 bases. The junction had 19 bases not matched to a gene; V was cut back by 8 bases and J by 6 bases. In germline, CDR1 is LNHDA, CDR2 SQIVND (reference sequence). This CDR3 has 16 amino acids. Here the CDR3 DNA reads TGTGCCAGTTCCTACCCCAAGGGGGCCTCCCCGAGCGAGCAGTACTTC. Translation: CASSYPKGASPSEQYF.

The genes are TRBV27 and TRBJ2-5, with 11 bases identical to TRBD2. This CDR3 is 14 amino acids long. Germline assignment: CDR1 MNHEY and CDR2 SMNVEV (reference sequence). J was trimmed by 4 bases and V by 4 bases; bases with no gene match: 2. The CDR3 nucleotides are TGTGCCAGCAGTTCTAGCGGGAGGCGAGAGACCCAGTACTTC. This sequence encodes CASSSSGRRETQYF.

The CDR3 loop reads CASSTQGITNEKLFF. As DNA, the CDR3 is TGCGCCAGCAGCACACAGGGGATAACTAATGAAAAACTGTTTTTT. This chain links TRBV5-1 with TRBJ1-4; 7 bases are a match to TRBD1. CDR1 and CDR2 (germline): SGHRS, YFSETQ. The trim removed 4 bases at V and 1 base at J, leaving 4 bases unmatched. This CDR3 is 15 amino acids long.

The chain uses TRBV5-4 and TRBJ1-6, with D unresolved. Looked up from germline, CDR1 is SGHNT and CDR2 is YYREEE (reference sequence). CDR3 length equals 17 residues. The germline V and J ends were trimmed by 1 base and 2 bases, with 13 bases remaining between them. The CDR3 sequence is CASSLKRLPTYNSPLHF. DNA for the CDR3: TGTGCCAGCAGCTTGAAGAGGTTACCAACCTATAATTCACCCCTCCACTTT. Filled out from reference TRBV5-4 and TRBJ1-6, the complete variable domain reads ETGVTQSPTHLIKTRGQQVTLRCSSQSGHNTVSWYQQALGQGPQFIFQYYREEENGRGNFPPRFSGLQFPNYSSELNVNALELDDSALYLCASSLKRLPTYNSPLHFGNGTRLTVT.

The genes are TRBV5-6 and TRBJ2-5; D unclear. The germline gives CDR1 SGHDT, CDR2 YYEEEE. This CDR3 has 13 amino acids. Trimming cost V 4 bases and J 6 bases, with 13 bases left between them. CDR3 in amino acids: CASSQQSVKTQYF. CDR3 nucleotides: TGTGCCAGCAGCCAACAGTCCGTGAAGACCCAGTACTTC.

The chain combines TRBV30 with TRBJ2-3, with a tentative D call TRBD2 (6 bases). This CDR3 comprises 15 residues. Trimming stripped 5 bases from V and 3 bases from J, with 18 bases between. Germline CDR1 is GTSNPN and CDR2 is SVGIG (reference sequence). This chain's CDR3 is CAWDRLAGGTDTQYF. The CDR3 coding sequence is TGTGCCTGGGACCGTCTGGCTGGAGGGACAGATACGCAGTATTTT.

V usage is TRBV5-8 and J usage is TRBJ1-5, with D perhaps TRBD1 (5 bases). Germline V gene sequence: CDR1 SGHTS, CDR2 YDEGEE. The CDR3 totals 16 residues. Trimming cost V 4 bases and J 2 bases, with 16 bases left between them. This CDR3 reads CASSPRAGGGNQPQHF. In nucleotides, the CDR3 is TGTGCCAGCAGCCCTCGGGCGGGGGGTGGCAATCAGCCCCAGCATTTT.

This clone has a single count. The CDR3 DNA follows: TGCGCCAGCGGATTTACTAGCGGGAGGTCCAATGAGCAGTTCTTC. It yields the protein CASGFTSGRSNEQFF. This chain links TRBV5-1 with TRBJ2-1; 12 nucleotides agree with TRBD2. Germline V CDR1 and CDR2: SGHRS, YFSETQ. J gave up 6 bases and V 7 bases, and 8 bases lay outside the gene matches. This CDR3 is built from 15 residues. The full variable domain, its missing parts supplied by reference TRBV5-1 and TRBJ2-1, is KAGVTQTPRYLIKTRGQQVTLSCSPISGHRSVSWYQQTPGQGLQFLFEYFSETQRNKGNFPGRFSGRQFSNSRSEMNVSTLELGDSALYLCASGFTSGRSNEQFFGPGTRLTVL.

The V call is TRBV10-1, the J call TRBJ2-3; D uncertain. Germline assignment: CDR1 WNHNN and CDR2 SYGVQD (reference sequence). This CDR3 has 14 amino acids. Trimming cost V 3 bases and J 5 bases, with 12 bases left between them. CDR3 loop: CASSDYLRRDTQYF. The CDR3 DNA is TGCGCCAGCAGTGACTACCTTAGGAGAGATACGCAGTATTTT.

This chain joins TRBV5-1 and TRBJ2-7, with 7 bases matching TRBD2. J lost 2 bases, V lost 4 bases, and 9 bases had no gene match. Germline V CDR1 and CDR2: SGHRS, YFSETQ. The CDR3 loop spans 15 amino acids. The CDR3 protein is CASSPYGLETYEQYF. CDR3 nucleotides: TGCGCCAGCAGCCCATATGGACTAGAAACCTACGAGCAGTACTTC.